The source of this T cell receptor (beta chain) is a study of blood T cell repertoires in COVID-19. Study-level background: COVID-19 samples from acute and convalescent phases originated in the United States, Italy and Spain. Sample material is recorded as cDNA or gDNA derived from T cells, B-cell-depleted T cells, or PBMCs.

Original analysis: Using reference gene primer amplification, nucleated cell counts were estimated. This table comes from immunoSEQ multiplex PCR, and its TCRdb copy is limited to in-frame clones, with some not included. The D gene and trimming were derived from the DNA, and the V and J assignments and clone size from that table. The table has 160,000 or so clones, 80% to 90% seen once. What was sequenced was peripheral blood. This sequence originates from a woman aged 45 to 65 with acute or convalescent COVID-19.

The CDR3 nucleotides read TGCGCCAGCAGCCAAGTGGGACAGGCGAGCTATGGCTACACCTTC. Translated, it gives CASSQVGQASYGYTF. The rearrangement uses TRBV4-3 and TRBJ1-2; TRBD1 aligns across 8 bases. Germline loops: CDR1 LGHNA, CDR2 YSLEER. This CDR3 has 15 residues. Germline trimming cut 1 base from V and 4 bases from J; bases unmatched to any gene: 5.